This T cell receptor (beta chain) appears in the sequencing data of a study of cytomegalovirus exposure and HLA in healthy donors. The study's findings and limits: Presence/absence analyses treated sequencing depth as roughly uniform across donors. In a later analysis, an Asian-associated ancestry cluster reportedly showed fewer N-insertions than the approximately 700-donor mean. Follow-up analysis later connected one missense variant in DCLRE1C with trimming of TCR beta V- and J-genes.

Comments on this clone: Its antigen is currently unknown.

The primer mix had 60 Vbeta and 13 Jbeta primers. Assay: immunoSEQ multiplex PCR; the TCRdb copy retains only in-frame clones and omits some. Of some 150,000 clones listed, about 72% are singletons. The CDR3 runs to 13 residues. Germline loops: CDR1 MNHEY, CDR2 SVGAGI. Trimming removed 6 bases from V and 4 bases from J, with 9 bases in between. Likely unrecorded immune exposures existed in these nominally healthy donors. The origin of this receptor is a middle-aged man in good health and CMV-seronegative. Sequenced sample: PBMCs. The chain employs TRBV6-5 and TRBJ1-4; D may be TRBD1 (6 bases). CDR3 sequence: CASRRTVNEKLFF. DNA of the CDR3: TGTGCCAGCAGACGGACAGTTAATGAAAAACTGTTTTTT.